This T cell receptor beta chain was sequenced during a study of blood T cell repertoires in COVID-19. Study-level background: T cells, B-cell-depleted T cells, or PBMCs provided the cDNA or gDNA that served as material.

This clone was seen a handful of times. Sequencing used immunoSEQ multiplex PCR; TCRdb keeps in-frame clones, though not all of them. The table records fewer than 80,000 clones, about 80% of them present only once. Germline V gene data show CDR1 as SGHNT and CDR2 as YYREEE (reference sequence). This CDR3 is 17 amino acids long. Trimming removed 0 bases from V and 7 bases from J; junction bases left unmatched: 10. The sequence was collected from a man aged 45-65 years with COVID-19, enrolled during active disease. The gene calls are TRBV5-4 and TRBJ1-6, with 7 bases aligning to TRBD1. The sequenced sample consisted of peripheral blood. The CDR3 loop is CASSLDLGQAGNSPLHF. The CDR3 DNA follows: TGTGCCAGCAGCTTGGACCTCGGACAGGCAGGCAATTCACCCCTCCACTTT.